Listed here are 27 T cell receptor beta chains from one sample, sequenced in a study of CD8 T cells in ankylosing spondylitis. Study results and caveats: Among TCR beta sequences, a motif of eight highly homologous variants appeared characteristic of ankylosing spondylitis blood.

TCRdb fed the 5' RACE reads into MiXCR, producing one record per CDR3 protein. The sample comprises some 840,000 distinct CDR3 sequences, 10% to 15% of which are singletons, and just over 0.5% rests with the top ten. These receptors' antigens are unknown. Material for sequencing was blood, either unsorted or a sorted T cell fraction (not recorded which). The receptors were sampled from a male donor with ankylosing spondylitis.

This clonotype was observed at least ten times. The gene calls are TRBV20-1 and TRBJ1-2; tentatively, D is TRBD1 (6 bases). Trimming removed 6 bases from V and 10 bases from J, with 15 bases in between. CDR3 length: 11 residues. Looked up from germline, CDR1 is DFQATT and CDR2 is SNEGSKA (reference sequence). The CDR3, as DNA: TGCAGTGCAGGGGGTAGCGGCCACTACACCTTC. Residues: CSAGGSGHYTF.

This chain joins TRBV11-1 and TRBJ2-1; D is possibly TRBD1 (6 bases). The CDR3 is 17 amino acids. V lost 4 bases and J lost 5, with 21 bases in between. Germline loops: CDR1 SGHAT, CDR2 FQDESV (reference sequence). CDR3 loop: CASSSTPKGTRNNEQFF. The CDR3 DNA sequence: TGTGCCAGCAGCTCCACACCCAAGGGGACAAGAAACAATGAGCAGTTCTTC.

The CDR3: CASSFRLNEAFF. DNA for the CDR3: TGTGCCAGCAGCTTCAGGCTTAATGAAGCTTTCTTT. The chain uses TRBV7-9 and TRBJ1-1; no firm D call. Germline loops: CDR1 SEHNR, CDR2 FQNEAQ (reference sequence). The CDR3 runs 12 residues. With 3 bases removed from V and 7 bases from J, the gap between germline ends came to 9 bases.

This chain connects TRBV7-2 to TRBJ1-6, with a weak D call TRBD1 (6 bases). The CDR3 is 14 residues long. Trimming took 2 bases from V and 10 from J, leaving 12 bases between them. Germline V gene sequence: CDR1 SGHTA, CDR2 FQGNSA. The CDR3 spells CASSLPRGASPLHF. CDR3 DNA: TGTGCCAGCAGCTTACCCAGGGGCGCCTCACCCCTCCACTTT.

This chain uses TRBV20-1 with TRBJ2-5; D is perhaps TRBD2 (6 bases). Trimming shortened V by 6 bases and J by 7 bases, and 21 bases separated the two germline ends. From germline, CDR1 is DFQATT and CDR2 SNEGSKA (reference sequence). CDR3 length equals 14 residues. CDR3 bases: TGCAGTGCCCCCCTGGGACTCAGTCAGGGGACCCAGTACTTC. This encodes CSAPLGLSQGTQYF.

The chain employs TRBV20-1 and TRBJ2-1, with 9 bases that match TRBD2. The ends lost 0 bases at V and 3 bases at J; junction bases unmatched: 6. The CDR3 spans 16 residues. CDR1 is DFQATT and CDR2 is SNEGSKA in the germline V gene (reference sequence). The DNA of the CDR3 is TGCAGTGCTAGAGATTTTAGCGGGGGTCTCTACAATGAGCAGTTCTTC. Its protein product is CSARDFSGGLYNEQFF.

This sequence joins TRBV10-3 and TRBJ1-6; no clear D. CDR3 length equals 13 residues. The germline CDR1 and CDR2 sequences are ENHRY and SYGVKD. Trimming removed 2 bases from V and 14 bases from J, with 13 bases in between. CDR3 protein: CAISESAGSTLHF. The CDR3 DNA is TGTGCCATCAGTGAGAGTGCGGGATCCACCCTCCACTTT.

This clonotype was observed a handful of times. The rearrangement joins TRBV6-1 to TRBJ2-6; D may match TRBD1 or TRBD2 (5 bases each). Germline V lookup: CDR1 MNHNS, CDR2 SASEGT. Trimming shortened V by 6 bases and J by 4 bases, and 13 bases separated the two germline ends. This CDR3 has 15 residues. The CDR3, as DNA: TGTGCCAGCAGAGTATGGGGGTCAGGGGCCAACGTCCTGACTTTC. Its protein product is CASRVWGSGANVLTF.

The chain is built from TRBV20-1 and TRBJ1-4; tentative D call: TRBD1 (5 bases). This CDR3 has 12 residues. Trimming removed 1 base from V and 14 bases from J, with 14 bases in between. Germline V lookup: CDR1 DFQATT, CDR2 SNEGSKA (reference sequence). The CDR3 is CSARAHSGPLFF. CDR3 DNA: TGCAGTGCTAGAGCTCATTCGGGGCCCCTGTTTTTT.

Many counts were recorded for this clonotype. The V call is TRBV29-1, the J call TRBJ2-7; 10 nucleotides match TRBD1. This CDR3 contains 11 residues. CDR1 SQVTM and CDR2 ANQGSEA come from the germline V gene. V lost 6 bases, J lost 6 bases, and 2 bases stayed unmatched. The CDR3: CSVTGGGEQYF. The CDR3 DNA follows: TGCAGCGTGACAGGGGGCGGCGAGCAGTACTTC.

This clonotype came up a few times. This chain uses TRBV11-1 with TRBJ2-3; the D gene is possibly TRBD1 (5 bases). The length of the CDR3 is 16 residues. The V gene lost 4 bases and the J gene lost 2 bases, with 16 bases spanning the gap. Per the germline V gene, CDR1 is SGHAT and CDR2 is FQDESV (reference sequence). CDR3 bases: TGTGCCAGCAGCTACCGAATACGACAGTCCACAGATACGCAGTATTTT. Translated, it gives CASSYRIRQSTDTQYF.

This clonotype was seen a few times. This chain uses TRBV7-9 with TRBJ1-1; D uncertain. V dropped 2 bases and J dropped 11 bases, with 18 bases sitting between them. The V gene's germline CDR1 is SEHNR and CDR2 FQNEAQ (reference sequence). The CDR3 loop spans 14 amino acids. The CDR3 DNA is TGTGCCAGCAGCTTACCGGGGAAGGGCCTGGGCGCTTTCTTT. It codes for CASSLPGKGLGAFF.

There are a few counts of this clonotype. The rearrangement links TRBV15 to TRBJ2-7; tentatively, D is TRBD2 (5 bases). V lost 0 bases to trimming and J lost 2 bases, with 17 bases between them. The germline V gene has CDR1 LNHNV and CDR2 YYDKDF (reference sequence). CDR3 length: 17 residues. The CDR3 DNA reads as TGTGCCACCAGCAGAGATAGAACGCGGACGAGGGCCTACGAGCAGTACTTC. Translation: CATSRDRTRTRAYEQYF.

The rearrangement links TRBV29-1 to TRBJ2-2; D might be TRBD2 (6 bases). The germline V and J ends were trimmed by 6 bases and 3 bases, with 14 bases remaining between them. There are 14 residues in the CDR3. CDR1 and CDR2 (germline): SQVTM, ANQGSEA. The CDR3 DNA reads as TGCAGCGTCCGAGGAGGGTTGGACACCGGGGAGCTGTTTTTT. It encodes CSVRGGLDTGELFF.

The chain combines TRBV7-2 with TRBJ1-5; D gene ambiguous. CDR3 size: 14 residues. Germline assignment: CDR1 SGHTA and CDR2 FQGNSA. V lost 2 bases to trimming and J lost 3 bases, with 8 bases between them. In DNA form, the CDR3 reads TGTGCCAGCAGCTTAAGGCAGACCAATCAGCCCCAGCATTTT. This encodes CASSLRQTNQPQHF.

This sequence joins TRBV5-1 and TRBJ2-6, with D uncertain. The germline V and J ends were trimmed by 0 bases and 3 bases, with 13 bases remaining between them. Per the germline V gene, CDR1 is SGHRS and CDR2 is YFSETQ. The CDR3 is 17 amino acids. This chain's CDR3 is CASSLVAWDNGANVLTF. CDR3 nucleotide sequence: TGCGCCAGCAGCTTGGTGGCATGGGATAATGGGGCCAACGTCCTGACTTTC. Drawing the rest from reference TRBV5-1 and TRBJ2-6, the complete variable domain is KAGVTQTPRYLIKTRGQQVTLSCSPISGHRSVSWYQQTPGQGLQFLFEYFSETQRNKGNFPGRFSGRQFSNSRSEMNVSTLELGDSALYLCASSLVAWDNGANVLTFGAGSRLTVL.

At least ten counts were recorded for this clonotype. V and J are TRBV20-1 and TRBJ2-7, with D possibly TRBD1 on 7 matching bases. Germline CDR1 reads DFQATT; CDR2 reads SNEGSKA (reference sequence). The CDR3 loop spans 13 amino acids. Between the trimmed V and J ends, which lost 6 bases and 1 base, there was a span of 13 bases. Here the CDR3 DNA reads TGCAGTGCAGAGACAGGGAGGTCCTACGAGCAGTACTTC. Translating it yields CSAETGRSYEQYF.

This clonotype has ten or more counts. V gene TRBV20-1 combines with J gene TRBJ2-5, with 8 bases aligning to TRBD1. The V gene end was trimmed by 7 bases and the J gene end by 2 bases; junction bases not matched to a gene: 6. Germline CDR1 DFQATT, CDR2 SNEGSKA (reference sequence). CDR3 length: 13 residues. The chain's CDR3 is CSVAGGRQETQYF. CDR3 DNA: TGCAGTGTTGCAGGGGGCCGTCAAGAGACCCAGTACTTC.

This chain joins TRBV6-1 and TRBJ2-5, with TRBD2 identical over 9 bases. V was pared by 5 bases and J by 5 bases, with 12 bases of the junction left unmatched. Germline CDR1 reads MNHNS; CDR2 reads SASEGT. This CDR3 region has 16 residues. The CDR3 sequence: CASSPSLAGARETQYF. CDR3 DNA sequence: TGTGCCAGCAGTCCTTCCTTAGCGGGGGCCCGGGAGACCCAGTACTTC.

This clonotype occurred a few times. This chain connects TRBV5-5 to TRBJ1-2; D gene ambiguous. V dropped 5 bases and J dropped 0 bases, with 14 bases sitting between them. Germline CDR1 and CDR2: SGHKS and YYEKEE (reference sequence). The CDR3 runs to 15 residues. The CDR3 DNA reads as TGTGCCAGCAGTTTCACCCCCTTAGCTAACTATGGCTACACCTTC. Protein sequence: CASSFTPLANYGYTF.

The sample holds many counts of this clonotype. The V gene is TRBV20-1, the J gene TRBJ2-3; D is ambiguous. Trimming pared 4 bases from V and 5 bases from J, leaving 13 bases between. This CDR3 contains 13 residues. The V gene's germline CDR1 is DFQATT and CDR2 SNEGSKA (reference sequence). The CDR3 DNA is TGCAGTGCTAAAGACAACCTTGGAGATACGCAGTATTTT. Protein: CSAKDNLGDTQYF.

At least ten counts were recorded for this clonotype. The gene calls are TRBV5-1 and TRBJ1-1; weak D call: TRBD1 (5 bases). The CDR3 is 14 amino acids. Germline V gene data show CDR1 as SGHRS and CDR2 as YFSETQ. V lost 2 bases to trimming and J lost 4 bases, with 12 bases between them. The CDR3 nucleotides are TGCGCCAGCAGCTTAGACGGGGGAGGCACTGAAGCTTTCTTT. Translation gives CASSLDGGGTEAFF.

This clonotype was seen only a few times. The chain is built from TRBV7-2 and TRBJ1-1; D unresolved. From germline, CDR1 is SGHTA and CDR2 FQGNSA. The V end was cut by 5 bases, the J end by 8 bases, with 15 bases between. CDR3 size: 13 residues. The CDR3 spells CASSPLRSREAFF. The CDR3 coding sequence is TGTGCCAGCAGCCCCCTCCGGAGTCGCGAAGCTTTCTTT. Full variable domain (rest looked up from reference TRBV7-2 and TRBJ1-1): GAGVSQSPSNKVTEKGKDVELRCDPISGHTALYWYRQSLGQGLEFLIYFQGNSAPDKSGLPSDRFSAERTGGSVSTLTIQRTQQEDSAVYLCASSPLRSREAFFGQGTRLTVV.

There are a few counts of this clonotype. J is TRBJ1-2 and V is TRBV5-1; TRBD1 aligns across 11 bases. CDR3 length equals 16 residues. Trimming took 3 bases from V and 7 from J; bases not matched to a gene: 11. CDR1 and CDR2 from the germline V gene are SGHRS and YFSETQ. CDR3 coding DNA: TGCGCCAGCAGCTGGGATTCCGGGACAGGGGGACTTGGCTACACCTTC. It encodes CASSWDSGTGGLGYTF.

This chain connects TRBV20-1 to TRBJ1-2; the D gene is possibly TRBD1 (6 bases). CDR1 DFQATT and CDR2 SNEGSKA come from the germline V gene (reference sequence). The CDR3 extends over 14 amino acids. V lost 3 bases and J lost 1, with 12 bases in between. This CDR3 is CSASGRGLNYGYTF. The CDR3 DNA sequence: TGCAGTGCTAGTGGCAGGGGTCTTAACTATGGCTACACCTTC.

This clonotype was counted a few times. The chain joins TRBV20-1 to TRBJ1-4; D gene uncertain. The germline V and J ends were trimmed by 0 bases and 1 base, with 12 bases remaining between them. Germline CDR1 DFQATT, CDR2 SNEGSKA (reference sequence). The length of the CDR3 is 16 residues. The CDR3 sequence: CSARDWRRLTNEKLFF. CDR3 DNA sequence: TGCAGTGCTAGAGATTGGCGCAGGCTAACTAATGAAAAACTGTTTTTT.

This chain links TRBV6-2 or TRBV6-3 with TRBJ2-7, with a possible D match to TRBD2 (5 bases). The length of the CDR3 is 15 residues. V was shortened by 5 bases and J by 4 bases, with 18 bases between the two germline ends. In germline, CDR1 is MNHEY, CDR2 SVGEGT. The CDR3 loop reads CASSKPGNSLYEQYF. The DNA of the CDR3 is TGTGCCAGCAGTAAACCCGGGAACTCGCTATACGAGCAGTACTTC.